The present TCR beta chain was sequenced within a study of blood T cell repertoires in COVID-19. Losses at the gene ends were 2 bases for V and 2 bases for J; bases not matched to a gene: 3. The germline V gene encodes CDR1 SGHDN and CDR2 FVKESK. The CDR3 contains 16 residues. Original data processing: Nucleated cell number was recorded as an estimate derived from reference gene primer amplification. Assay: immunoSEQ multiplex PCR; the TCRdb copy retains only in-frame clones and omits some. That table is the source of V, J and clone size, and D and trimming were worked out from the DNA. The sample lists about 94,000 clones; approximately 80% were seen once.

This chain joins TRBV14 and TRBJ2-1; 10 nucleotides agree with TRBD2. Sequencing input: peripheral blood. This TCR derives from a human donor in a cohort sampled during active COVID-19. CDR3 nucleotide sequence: TGTGCCAGCAGCCAACTCGGACTAGCGGCCTACAATGAGCAGTTCTTC. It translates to CASSQLGLAAYNEQFF.